Each of the 2 T cell receptor beta chains below was sequenced from the same sample in a study of metastatic and nonmetastatic thyroid tumors. TCRdb recomputed clones from the PCR reads via MiXCR. Found here are 5,500 to 7,000 clones, roughly 19% of them singletons; the top ten hold roughly 6.3%. Each patient went into thyroid surgery without having received any treatment. Sequenced sample: adjacent normal tissue. The source of these receptors is a female donor with papillary thyroid cancer or a benign thyroid nodule (not recorded which). Some clones in this sample may be carry-over from other donors' samples.

This clone has just a few counts. The rearrangement joins TRBV20-1 to TRBJ2-7, with TRBD1 matching over 11 bases. Germline V gene sequence: CDR1 DFQATT, CDR2 SNEGSKA (reference sequence). The junction had 6 bases not matched to a gene; V was cut back by 6 bases and J by 2 bases. CDR3 length equals 14 residues. Here the CDR3 reads CSASPGQGAYEQYF. The CDR3 region has the DNA TGCAGTGCATCTCCGGGACAGGGGGCCTACGAGCAGTACTTC.

This clone was seen a few times. Given a much more abundant clone one base away, this may be a read error. It is likely a read error, because the conserved phenylalanine at the end of the CDR3 is missing. The DNA is omitted, as the CDR3 cannot be located on it reliably, and the CDR3 follows TCRdb's listing. This chain connects TRBV7-9 to TRBJ2-6. The CDR3 is 11 residues long, ends included. Germline loops: CDR1 SEHNR, CDR2 FQNEAQ (reference sequence). The CDR3 sequence: CASSSTIVLPS.